The rows below give T cell receptor beta chains drawn from one sample of a study of CD8 T cells in Susac syndrome. TCRdb reanalysed the immunoSEQ multiplex PCR reads using MiXCR and keeps one entry per CDR3 protein. The sample consists of 150,000 or so distinct CDR3 sequences, roughly nine tenths of them appearing once. The specimen was CD4+ T cells from PBMCs. Source of these receptors: a human donor in good health. Both conserved end residues are part of each CDR3. Each record gives: V gene, J gene, D gene, clone size, CDR3 DNA, CDR3 protein. D genes are given only for firm matches. Clone size appears in some rows only: once, few, many, or a class for an expanded clone.

V gene: TRBV7-3; J gene: TRBJ1-5; D gene: TRBD1; clone size: NA; CDR3 DNA: TGTGCCAGCAGCTTCGGGACAGGGGGGCCCCAGCATTTT; CDR3 protein: CASSFGTGGPQHF
V gene: TRBV7-9; J gene: TRBJ1-6; D gene: TRBD1; clone size: NA; CDR3 DNA: TGTGCCAGCAGCCTAGGAGGACAGGGAAGGGGATCACCCCTCCACTTT; CDR3 protein: CASSLGGQGRGSPLHF
V gene: TRBV9; J gene: TRBJ1-5; D gene: NA; clone size: NA; CDR3 DNA: NA; CDR3 protein: CASSVVRLAISPSIF
V gene: TRBV23-1; J gene: TRBJ2-2; D gene: TRBD2; clone size: once; CDR3 DNA: TGCGCCAGCTCCGTAGCGGGGGTGCCGGCCGGGGAGCTGTTTTTT; CDR3 protein: CASSVAGVPAGELFF
V gene: TRBV2; J gene: TRBJ2-5; D gene: TRBD2; clone size: NA; CDR3 DNA: TGTGCCAGCAGTGAACGGACTAGCGGGGGGGCAGAGACCCAGTACTTC; CDR3 protein: CASSERTSGGAETQYF
V gene: TRBV3-1; J gene: TRBJ2-1; D gene: NA; clone size: NA; CDR3 DNA: TGTGCCAGCAGTAAAGGCTGGAATGAGCAGTTCTTC; CDR3 protein: CASSKGWNEQFF
V gene: TRBV7-2; J gene: TRBJ1-2; D gene: NA; clone size: NA; CDR3 DNA: TGTGCCAGCAGCTTTACAGGCTATGGCTACACCTTC; CDR3 protein: CASSFTGYGYTF
V gene: TRBV6-4; J gene: TRBJ1-2; D gene: NA; clone size: NA; CDR3 DNA: TGTGCCAGCTCCCCTACCTCACATCTTAACTATGGCTACACCTTC; CDR3 protein: CASSPTSHLNYGYTF
V gene: TRBV3-1; J gene: TRBJ2-4; D gene: NA; clone size: NA; CDR3 DNA: TGTGCCAGCAGCCAAGTGGGGCAGGCCCTGTACTTC; CDR3 protein: CASSQVGQALYF
V gene: TRBV5-1; J gene: TRBJ2-5; D gene: NA; clone size: NA; CDR3 DNA: TGCGCCAGCAGCTTGCAAAGCCAAGAGACCCAGTACTTC; CDR3 protein: CASSLQSQETQYF
V gene: TRBV20-1; J gene: TRBJ2-3; D gene: NA; clone size: once; CDR3 DNA: TGCAGTGCTAGGGTCCCGGGACCAGATACGCAGTATTTT; CDR3 protein: CSARVPGPDTQYF
V gene: TRBV6-2/TRBV6-3; J gene: TRBJ1-1; D gene: NA; clone size: NA; CDR3 DNA: TGTGCCAGCAGCCAAGGGGGAGAAGCTTTCTTT; CDR3 protein: CASSQGGEAFF
V gene: TRBV5-4; J gene: TRBJ1-4; D gene: NA; clone size: NA; CDR3 DNA: TGTGCCAGCAGCCTAAGGGGCGGTAGTTATGAAAAACTGTTTTTT; CDR3 protein: CASSLRGGSYEKLFF
V gene: TRBV27; J gene: TRBJ2-1; D gene: NA; clone size: NA; CDR3 DNA: TGTGCCAGCACCTCCATGGGGGGCCCCAATGAGCAGTTCTTC; CDR3 protein: CASTSMGGPNEQFF
V gene: TRBV2; J gene: TRBJ2-2; D gene: NA; clone size: NA; CDR3 DNA: TGTGCCAGCAGTGAAGTCAGGGGCCAATATGGGACCGGGGAGCTGTTTTTT; CDR3 protein: CASSEVRGQYGTGELFF
V gene: TRBV3-1; J gene: TRBJ2-7; D gene: NA; clone size: NA; CDR3 DNA: TGTGCCAGCAGCCAAGAATATACCGAGCAGTACTTC; CDR3 protein: CASSQEYTEQYF
V gene: TRBV20-1; J gene: TRBJ2-7; D gene: TRBD1; clone size: NA; CDR3 DNA: TGCAGTGCTAGAGATTATGGGAAGGGGGCGATTCCCTACGAGCAGTACTTC; CDR3 protein: CSARDYGKGAIPYEQYF
V gene: TRBV3-1; J gene: TRBJ1-5; D gene: NA; clone size: NA; CDR3 DNA: TGTGCCAGCAGCCAAGACGGCGGGGCCGGGAATCAGCCCCAGCATTTT; CDR3 protein: CASSQDGGAGNQPQHF
V gene: TRBV7-2; J gene: TRBJ2-6; D gene: NA; clone size: NA; CDR3 DNA: TGTGCCAGCAGCTCCCGGGCCACTGTCTCTGGGGCCAACGTCCTGACTTTC; CDR3 protein: CASSSRATVSGANVLTF
V gene: TRBV5-1; J gene: TRBJ2-1; D gene: TRBD1; clone size: NA; CDR3 DNA: TGCGCCAGCAGCCCGGGACAGGGGGCGCGGTCTGACAATGAGCAGTTCTTC; CDR3 protein: CASSPGQGARSDNEQFF
V gene: TRBV6-2/TRBV6-3; J gene: TRBJ1-1; D gene: NA; clone size: NA; CDR3 DNA: TGTGCCAGCAGCCTCGTCCGAGGGCGGAGCACTGAAGCTTTCTTT; CDR3 protein: CASSLVRGRSTEAFF
V gene: TRBV5-1; J gene: TRBJ2-1; D gene: NA; clone size: NA; CDR3 DNA: TGCGCCAGCAGCTTGGGGACACTCTCCTACAATGAGCAGTTCTTC; CDR3 protein: CASSLGTLSYNEQFF
V gene: TRBV6-2/TRBV6-3; J gene: TRBJ2-7; D gene: NA; clone size: NA; CDR3 DNA: TGTGCCAGCAGCCCCCAGGGCAGGGAGCTCTCCTACGAGCAGTACTTC; CDR3 protein: CASSPQGRELSYEQYF
V gene: TRBV5-1; J gene: TRBJ2-1; D gene: NA; clone size: NA; CDR3 DNA: TGCGCCAGCAGCTTGGCGGGCCCCCAGAGGAGCAATGAGCAGTTCTTC; CDR3 protein: CASSLAGPQRSNEQFF
V gene: TRBV20-1; J gene: TRBJ1-5; D gene: NA; clone size: NA; CDR3 DNA: TGCAGTGCTAGGGTTTGGGGCGGTCAGCCCCAGCATTTT; CDR3 protein: CSARVWGGQPQHF
V gene: TRBV4-1; J gene: TRBJ2-7; D gene: TRBD2; clone size: NA; CDR3 DNA: TGCGCCAGCAGCCAGCCAGGGAGGGCCGCCTACGAGCAGTACTTC; CDR3 protein: CASSQPGRAAYEQYF
V gene: TRBV28; J gene: TRBJ1-1; D gene: NA; clone size: NA; CDR3 DNA: TGTGCCAGCAGTTTAACCGGGACGGTGAACACTGAAGCTTTCTTT; CDR3 protein: CASSLTGTVNTEAFF
V gene: TRBV12-3/TRBV12-4; J gene: TRBJ1-2; D gene: NA; clone size: NA; CDR3 DNA: TGTGCCAGCAGTGATAACAGGGTTGGCTACACCTTC; CDR3 protein: CASSDNRVGYTF
V gene: TRBV5-4; J gene: TRBJ2-7; D gene: NA; clone size: NA; CDR3 DNA: TGTGCCAGCAGCTTGACCTTGGGCCACGAGCAGTACTTC; CDR3 protein: CASSLTLGHEQYF
V gene: TRBV4-3; J gene: TRBJ1-1; D gene: NA; clone size: NA; CDR3 DNA: TGCGCCAGCAGCCCTGAGGGGCGCCCTAAGGAGAAAGCTTTCTTT; CDR3 protein: CASSPEGRPKEKAFF
V gene: TRBV2; J gene: TRBJ1-3; D gene: NA; clone size: NA; CDR3 DNA: TGTGCCAGCAGCGTAGACAGGCCCTCTGGAAACACCATATATTTT; CDR3 protein: CASSVDRPSGNTIYF
V gene: TRBV4-1; J gene: TRBJ2-2; D gene: TRBD2; clone size: NA; CDR3 DNA: TGCGCCAGCAGCCAAGGGTTCTTAGGACTAGCGGCCCCGAACACCGGGGAGCTGTTTTTT; CDR3 protein: CASSQGFLGLAAPNTGELFF
V gene: TRBV27; J gene: TRBJ1-1; D gene: NA; clone size: NA; CDR3 DNA: TGTGCCAGCAGGACCGCCTCTGAAGCTTTCTTT; CDR3 protein: CASRTASEAFF
V gene: TRBV3-1; J gene: TRBJ1-5; D gene: NA; clone size: NA; CDR3 DNA: TGTGCCAGCAGCCAGGGGGCTGGGAATCAGCCCCAGCATTTT; CDR3 protein: CASSQGAGNQPQHF
V gene: TRBV12-3/TRBV12-4; J gene: TRBJ2-7; D gene: NA; clone size: NA; CDR3 DNA: TGTGCCAGCAGAAACTACTACGAGCAGTACTTC; CDR3 protein: CASRNYYEQYF
V gene: TRBV7-9; J gene: TRBJ1-6; D gene: NA; clone size: NA; CDR3 DNA: TGTGCCAGCACCGTGGGATCTACGGTGAATTCACCCCTCCACTTT; CDR3 protein: CASTVGSTVNSPLHF
V gene: TRBV4-3; J gene: TRBJ1-2; D gene: NA; clone size: NA; CDR3 DNA: TGCGCCAGCAGCCAAGATTACATGAGGGGACGGGTTGGCTACACCTTC; CDR3 protein: CASSQDYMRGRVGYTF
V gene: TRBV27; J gene: TRBJ2-1; D gene: TRBD1; clone size: NA; CDR3 DNA: TGTGCCAGCAGTCTCCTCTTGGGACAGGGGGCCCATGAGCAGTTCTTC; CDR3 protein: CASSLLLGQGAHEQFF
V gene: TRBV28; J gene: TRBJ2-3; D gene: TRBD2; clone size: NA; CDR3 DNA: TGTGCCAGCAAGACTAGCGGAGCGGATACGCAGTATTTT; CDR3 protein: CASKTSGADTQYF
V gene: TRBV2; J gene: TRBJ1-1; D gene: NA; clone size: NA; CDR3 DNA: TGTGCCAGCAGTGTGACCGGGGGGAACACTGAAGCTTTCTTT; CDR3 protein: CASSVTGGNTEAFF
V gene: TRBV7-9; J gene: TRBJ2-2; D gene: TRBD2; clone size: NA; CDR3 DNA: TGTGCCAGCAGCTCCCCGGGGGGGAACACCGGGGAGCTGTTTTTT; CDR3 protein: CASSSPGGNTGELFF
V gene: TRBV5-1; J gene: TRBJ2-3; D gene: TRBD2; clone size: NA; CDR3 DNA: TGCGCCAGCAGCTTGGCGGGGACTAGCGGGGCTAGCACAGATACGCAGTATTTT; CDR3 protein: CASSLAGTSGASTDTQYF
V gene: TRBV9; J gene: TRBJ2-7; D gene: TRBD2; clone size: NA; CDR3 DNA: TGTGCCAGCAGCGAAGGGGGCGGGGGGGCTTACGAGCAGTACTTC; CDR3 protein: CASSEGGGGAYEQYF
V gene: TRBV2; J gene: TRBJ2-7; D gene: NA; clone size: once; CDR3 DNA: TGTGCCAGCAGCCTCTGGTACGAGCAGTACTTC; CDR3 protein: CASSLWYEQYF
V gene: TRBV28; J gene: TRBJ2-7; D gene: TRBD2; clone size: NA; CDR3 DNA: TGTGCCAGCAGTTTTTCAGCGGGGGGTACCTACGAGCAGTACTTC; CDR3 protein: CASSFSAGGTYEQYF
V gene: TRBV12-3/TRBV12-4; J gene: TRBJ1-2; D gene: TRBD1; clone size: NA; CDR3 DNA: TGTGCCAGCAGATCCACAGGGGCGCGGTATGGCTACACCTTC; CDR3 protein: CASRSTGARYGYTF
V gene: TRBV6-2/TRBV6-3; J gene: TRBJ2-1; D gene: TRBD2; clone size: NA; CDR3 DNA: TGTGCCAGCAGTCGACTAGCGGGGGCCTATGAGCAGTTCTTC; CDR3 protein: CASSRLAGAYEQFF
V gene: TRBV28; J gene: TRBJ2-7; D gene: TRBD1; clone size: NA; CDR3 DNA: TGTGCCAGCAACCCCCCGGGACAGGGAACCTACGAGCAGTACTTC; CDR3 protein: CASNPPGQGTYEQYF
V gene: TRBV21-1; J gene: TRBJ1-1; D gene: NA; clone size: NA; CDR3 DNA: TGTGCCAGCAGCCGGGACAGCCTGAACACTGAAGCTTTCTTT; CDR3 protein: CASSRDSLNTEAFF
V gene: TRBV7-9; J gene: TRBJ2-3; D gene: TRBD1; clone size: NA; CDR3 DNA: TGTGCCAGCAGCTCCATTGGGACAGGGATGGATACGCAGTATTTT; CDR3 protein: CASSSIGTGMDTQYF
V gene: TRBV5-1; J gene: TRBJ1-6; D gene: TRBD1; clone size: NA; CDR3 DNA: TGCGCCAGCAGCCTAGCCCGGGACAGGCTAAATTCACCCCTCCACTTT; CDR3 protein: CASSLARDRLNSPLHF
V gene: TRBV5-1; J gene: TRBJ2-1; D gene: NA; clone size: NA; CDR3 DNA: TGCGCCAGCAGCTTGGAGAGGGGGGCCTACAATGAGCAGTTCTTC; CDR3 protein: CASSLERGAYNEQFF